This TCR beta chain was sequenced during a study of blood T cell repertoires in COVID-19. CDR1 and CDR2 (germline): MNHNS, SASEGT. Trimming removed 3 bases from V and 10 bases from J, with 16 bases in between. The CDR3 is 14 amino acids. This table comes from immunoSEQ multiplex PCR, and its TCRdb copy is limited to in-frame clones, with some not included. The sample lists 250,000 to 300,000 clones, 70% to 90% occurring once. This chain uses TRBV6-1 with TRBJ1-5; TRBD1 might be the D (5 bases). Input material: peripheral blood. The sequence came from a woman aged 55-70 years with COVID-19, enrolled during active disease. For the CDR3, the DNA is TGTGCCAGCAGTGACGAGCAGGGTCTTCCTCCCCAGCATTTT. Protein product: CASSDEQGLPPQHF.